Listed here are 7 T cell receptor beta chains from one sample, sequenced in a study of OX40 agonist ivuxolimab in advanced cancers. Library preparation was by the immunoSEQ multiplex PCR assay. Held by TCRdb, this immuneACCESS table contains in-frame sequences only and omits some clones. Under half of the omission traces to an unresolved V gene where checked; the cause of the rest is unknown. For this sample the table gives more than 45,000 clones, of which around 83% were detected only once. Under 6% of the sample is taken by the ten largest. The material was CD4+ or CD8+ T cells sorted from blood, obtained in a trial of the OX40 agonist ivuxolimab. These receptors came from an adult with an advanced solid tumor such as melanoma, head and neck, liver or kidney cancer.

The CDR3 nucleotides read TGCGCCAGCAGCTTGGGTGCAGGACCTCTGAACACTGAAGCTTTCTTT. Amino acid sequence: CASSLGAGPLNTEAFF. V is TRBV5-1 and J is TRBJ1-1; D gene unclear. V lost 0 bases and J lost 0, with 12 bases in between. Germline V gene lookup returns CDR1 SGHRS and CDR2 YFSETQ. The length of the CDR3 is 16 residues.

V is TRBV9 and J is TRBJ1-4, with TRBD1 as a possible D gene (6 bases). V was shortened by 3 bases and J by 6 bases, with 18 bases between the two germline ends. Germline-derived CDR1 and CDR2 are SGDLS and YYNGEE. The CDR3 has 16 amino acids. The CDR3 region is CASSAGQTGRDEKLFF. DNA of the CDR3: TGTGCCAGCAGCGCAGGACAGACAGGTCGGGATGAAAAACTGTTTTTT.

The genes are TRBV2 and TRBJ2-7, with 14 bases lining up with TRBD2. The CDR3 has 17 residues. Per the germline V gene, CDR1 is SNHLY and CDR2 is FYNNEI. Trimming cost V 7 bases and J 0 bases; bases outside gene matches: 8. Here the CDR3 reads CASTRTSGRQSSYEQYF. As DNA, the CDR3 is TGTGCCAGCACCCGGACTAGCGGGAGGCAGAGCTCCTACGAGCAGTACTTC. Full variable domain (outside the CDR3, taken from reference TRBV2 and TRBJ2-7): EPEVTQTPSHQVTQMGQEVILRCVPISNHLYFYWYRQILGQKVEFLVSFYNNEISEKSEIFDDQFSVERPDGSNFTLKIRSTKLEDSAMYFCASTRTSGRQSSYEQYFGPGTRLTVT.

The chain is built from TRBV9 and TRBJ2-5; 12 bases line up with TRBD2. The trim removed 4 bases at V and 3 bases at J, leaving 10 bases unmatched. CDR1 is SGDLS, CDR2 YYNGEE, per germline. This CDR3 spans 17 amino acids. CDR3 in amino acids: CASSLGLAGGLEETQYF. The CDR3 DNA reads TGTGCCAGCAGCCTAGGGCTAGCGGGAGGGCTGGAAGAGACCCAGTACTTC.

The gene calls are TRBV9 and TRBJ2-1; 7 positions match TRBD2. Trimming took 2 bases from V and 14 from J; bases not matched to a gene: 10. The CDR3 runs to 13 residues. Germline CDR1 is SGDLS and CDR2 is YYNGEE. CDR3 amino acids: CASSVEVRGREFF. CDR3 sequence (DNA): TGTGCCAGCAGCGTCGAGGTGCGGGGGAGGGAGTTCTTC.

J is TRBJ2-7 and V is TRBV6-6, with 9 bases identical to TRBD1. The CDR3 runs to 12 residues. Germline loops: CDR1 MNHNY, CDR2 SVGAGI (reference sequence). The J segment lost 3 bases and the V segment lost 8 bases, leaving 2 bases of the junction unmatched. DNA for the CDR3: TGTGCCAGCCGGGACAGGGTCTACGAGCAGTACTTC. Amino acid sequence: CASRDRVYEQYF.

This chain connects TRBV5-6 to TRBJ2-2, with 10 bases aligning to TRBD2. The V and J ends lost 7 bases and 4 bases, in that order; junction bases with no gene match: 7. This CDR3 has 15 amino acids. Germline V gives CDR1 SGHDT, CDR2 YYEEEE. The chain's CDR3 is CASAVAGGGTGELFF. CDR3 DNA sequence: TGTGCCAGCGCCGTAGCGGGGGGCGGCACCGGGGAGCTGTTTTTT. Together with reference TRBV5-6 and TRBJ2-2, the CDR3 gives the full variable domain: DAGVTQSPTHLIKTRGQQVTLRCSPKSGHDTVSWYQQALGQGPQFIFQYYEEEERQRGNFPDRFSGHQFPNYSSELNVNALLLGDSALYLCASAVAGGGTGELFFGEGSRLTVL.